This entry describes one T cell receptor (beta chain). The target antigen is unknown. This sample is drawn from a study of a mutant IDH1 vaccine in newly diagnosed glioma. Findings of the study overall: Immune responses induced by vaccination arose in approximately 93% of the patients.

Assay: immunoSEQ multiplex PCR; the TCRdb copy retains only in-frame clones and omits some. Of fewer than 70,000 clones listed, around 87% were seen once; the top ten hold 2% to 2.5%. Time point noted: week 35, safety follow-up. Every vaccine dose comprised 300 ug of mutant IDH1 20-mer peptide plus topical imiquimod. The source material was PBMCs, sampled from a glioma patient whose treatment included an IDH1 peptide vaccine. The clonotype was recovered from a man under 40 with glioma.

The CDR3 coding sequence is TGTGCCAGCAGCAAGGACGGCGGGAGAGGCACCGGGGAGCTGTTTTTT. This encodes CASSKDGGRGTGELFF. V and J are TRBV5-5 and TRBJ2-2, with 7 positions matching TRBD2. The CDR3 covers 16 residues. V trimming: 4 bases; J trimming: 4 bases; junction bases outside the gene matches: 10. Germline loops: CDR1 SGHKS, CDR2 YYEKEE (reference sequence).